This T cell receptor beta chain was documented in a study of blood T cell repertoires in COVID-19. Study-level background: Italy, Spain and the United States were the sources of the convalescent and acute COVID-19 samples. Sample material is recorded as cDNA or gDNA derived from T cells, B-cell-depleted T cells, or PBMCs.

Germline CDR1 SGHTA, CDR2 FQGNSA. The CDR3 is 15 residues long. V lost 5 bases and J lost 3; bases outside the gene matches: 10. Original processing notes: Reference gene primer amplification in the assay estimated nucleated cell counts. The protocol was immunoSEQ multiplex PCR, while the TCRdb copy is restricted to in-frame clones and leaves out a portion. V, J and clone size are those of that table, while D and trimming were read from the DNA. Of 250,000 or so clones in the sample, 86% are singletons; the top ten hold 2.5% to 3%. The receptor's source is a woman younger than 45 with active or convalescent COVID-19. The chain links TRBV7-2 to TRBJ2-7; 7 positions match TRBD1. The sequencing sample was made of peripheral blood. The CDR3 is CASSTGTASFYEQYF. DNA for the CDR3: TGTGCCAGCAGCACCGGGACAGCCTCCTTCTACGAGCAGTACTTC.